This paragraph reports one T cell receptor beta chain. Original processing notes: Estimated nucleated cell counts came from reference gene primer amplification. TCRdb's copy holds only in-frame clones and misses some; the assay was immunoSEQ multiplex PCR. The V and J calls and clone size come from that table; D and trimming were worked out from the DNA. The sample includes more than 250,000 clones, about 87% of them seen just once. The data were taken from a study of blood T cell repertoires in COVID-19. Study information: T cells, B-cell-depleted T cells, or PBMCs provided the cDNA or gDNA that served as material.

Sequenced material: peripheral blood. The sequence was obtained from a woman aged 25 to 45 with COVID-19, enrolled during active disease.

In nucleotides, the CDR3 is TGTGCCTGGAGATCTACCGGGACAGCAACCTACGAGCAGTACTTC. Translating gives CAWRSTGTATYEQYF. V gene TRBV30 combines with J gene TRBJ2-7; 7 bases are a match to TRBD1. Germline-derived CDR1 and CDR2 are GTSNPN and SVGIG (reference sequence). Trimming at V came to 3 bases and at J to 2 bases, leaving 10 bases not matched to a gene. The CDR3 extends over 15 amino acids.